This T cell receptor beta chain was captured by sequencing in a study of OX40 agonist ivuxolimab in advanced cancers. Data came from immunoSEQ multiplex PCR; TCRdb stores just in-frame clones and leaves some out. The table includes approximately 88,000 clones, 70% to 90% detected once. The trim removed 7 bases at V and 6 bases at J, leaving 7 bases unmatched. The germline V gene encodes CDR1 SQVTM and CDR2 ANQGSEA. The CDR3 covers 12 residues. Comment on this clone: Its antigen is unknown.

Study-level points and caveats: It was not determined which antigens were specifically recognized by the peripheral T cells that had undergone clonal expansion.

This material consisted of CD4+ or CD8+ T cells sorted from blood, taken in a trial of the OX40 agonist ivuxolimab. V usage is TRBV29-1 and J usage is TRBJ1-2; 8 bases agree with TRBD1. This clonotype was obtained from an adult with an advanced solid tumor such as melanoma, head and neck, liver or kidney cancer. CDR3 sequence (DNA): TGCAGCGCCGAAACAGGGGGGGATGGCTACACCTTC. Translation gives CSAETGGDGYTF.